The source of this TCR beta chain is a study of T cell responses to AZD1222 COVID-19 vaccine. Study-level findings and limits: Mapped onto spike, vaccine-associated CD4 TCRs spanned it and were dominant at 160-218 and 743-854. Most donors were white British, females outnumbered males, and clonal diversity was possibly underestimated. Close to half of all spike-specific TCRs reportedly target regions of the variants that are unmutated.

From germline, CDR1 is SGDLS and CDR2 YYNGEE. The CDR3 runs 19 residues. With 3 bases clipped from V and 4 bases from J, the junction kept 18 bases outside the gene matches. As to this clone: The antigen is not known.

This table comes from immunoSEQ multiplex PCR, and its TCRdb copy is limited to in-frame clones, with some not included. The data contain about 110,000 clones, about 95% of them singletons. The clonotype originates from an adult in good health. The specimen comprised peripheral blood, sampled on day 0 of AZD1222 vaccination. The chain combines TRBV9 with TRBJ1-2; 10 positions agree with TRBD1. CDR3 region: CASSGTLGTGADSRYGYTF. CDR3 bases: TGTGCCAGCAGCGGCACCCTTGGGACAGGGGCCGACTCTCGCTATGGCTACACCTTC.